This TCR beta chain was captured by sequencing in a study of spatial heterogeneity in lung cancer. As for the study in general: Alpha-chain sequences were consistently detected less often than beta-chain sequences.

Study outcomes and limitations: Among blood samples, ubiquitous expanded tumor TCRs appeared more at resection than at follow-up.

Time point defined: sample taken at primary tumor resection. Without sorting, whole RNA was sequenced from tumor, nontumor lung or frozen PBMC. Donation came from 70 or so patients with untreated early-stage non-small cell lung cancer. Each molecule of TCR cDNA was tagged with one unique molecular identifier. TCRdb reprocessed the 5' RACE reads with MiXCR, giving one entry per CDR3 protein. The sample shows some 7,000 distinct CDR3 sequences, 15% to 20% of them seen only once. Judged by abundance, this clonotype is medium-sized. Its antigen is not identified. Germline loops: CDR1 GTSNPN, CDR2 SVGIG (reference sequence). V was clipped by 5 bases and J by 0 bases, with 8 bases between them. The length of the CDR3 is 13 residues.

The chain joins TRBV30 to TRBJ2-1; D unclear. The sample in question was PBMCs, obtained at surgery. This receptor was identified in a female donor with early-stage non-small cell lung cancer. This CDR3 is CAWSSLSYNEQFF. The CDR3 DNA follows: TGTGCCTGGTCGAGCCTCTCCTACAATGAGCAGTTCTTC.